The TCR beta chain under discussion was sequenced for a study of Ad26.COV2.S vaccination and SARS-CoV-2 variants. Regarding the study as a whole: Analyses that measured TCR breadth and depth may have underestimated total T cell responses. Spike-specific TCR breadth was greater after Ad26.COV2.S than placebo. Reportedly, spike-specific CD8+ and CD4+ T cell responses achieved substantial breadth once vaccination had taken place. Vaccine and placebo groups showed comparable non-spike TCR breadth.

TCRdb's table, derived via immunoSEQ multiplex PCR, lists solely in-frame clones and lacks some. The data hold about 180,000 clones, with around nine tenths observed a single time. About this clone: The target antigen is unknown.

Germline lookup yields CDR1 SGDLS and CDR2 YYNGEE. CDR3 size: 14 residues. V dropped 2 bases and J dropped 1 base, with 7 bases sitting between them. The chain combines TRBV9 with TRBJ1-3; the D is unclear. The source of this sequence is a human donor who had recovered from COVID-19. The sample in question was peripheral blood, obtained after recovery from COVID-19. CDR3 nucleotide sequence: TGTGCCAGCAGCGTGGCGAGTTCTGGAAACACCATATATTTT. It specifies CASSVASSGNTIYF.